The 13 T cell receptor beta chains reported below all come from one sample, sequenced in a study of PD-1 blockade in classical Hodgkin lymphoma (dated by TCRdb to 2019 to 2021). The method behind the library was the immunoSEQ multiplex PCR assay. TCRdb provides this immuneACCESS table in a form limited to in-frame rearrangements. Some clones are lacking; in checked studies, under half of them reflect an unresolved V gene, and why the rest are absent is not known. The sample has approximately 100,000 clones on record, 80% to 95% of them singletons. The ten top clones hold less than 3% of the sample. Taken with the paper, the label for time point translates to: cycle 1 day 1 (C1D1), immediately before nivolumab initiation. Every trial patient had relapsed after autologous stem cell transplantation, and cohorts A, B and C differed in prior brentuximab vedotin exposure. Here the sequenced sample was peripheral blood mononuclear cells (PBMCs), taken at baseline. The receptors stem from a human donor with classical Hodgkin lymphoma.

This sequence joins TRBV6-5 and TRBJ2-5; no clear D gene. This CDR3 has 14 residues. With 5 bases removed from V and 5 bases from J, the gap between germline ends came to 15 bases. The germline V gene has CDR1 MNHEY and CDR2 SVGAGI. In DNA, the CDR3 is TGTGCCAGCAGTGCCCCCCCTGGGTCGGAGACCCAGTACTTC. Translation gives CASSAPPGSETQYF.

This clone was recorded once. CDR3 in DNA: TGCGCCAGCAGTGGTACAGTTAATCAGCCCCAGCATTTT. As protein: CASSGTVNQPQHF. V is TRBV10-1 and J is TRBJ1-5; D remains ambiguous. The CDR3 extends over 13 amino acids. Germline CDR1 is WNHNN and CDR2 is SYGVQD (reference sequence). V lost 4 bases to trimming and J lost 4 bases, with 8 bases between them.

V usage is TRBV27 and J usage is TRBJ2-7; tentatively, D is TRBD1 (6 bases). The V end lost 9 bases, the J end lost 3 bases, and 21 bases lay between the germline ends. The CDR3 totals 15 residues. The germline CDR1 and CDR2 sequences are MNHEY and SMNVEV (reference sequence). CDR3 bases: TGTGCCAGTGCCGGTTGGGGGCCCAGTAACTACGAGCAGTACTTC. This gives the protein CASAGWGPSNYEQYF.

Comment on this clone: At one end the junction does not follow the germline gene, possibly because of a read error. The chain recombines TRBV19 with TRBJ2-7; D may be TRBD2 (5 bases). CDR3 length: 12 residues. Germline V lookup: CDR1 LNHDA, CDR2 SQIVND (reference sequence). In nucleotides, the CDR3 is TGTGCCAGTAGCATAGCCGGAAGCGGGCAGTACTTC. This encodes CASSIAGSGQYF.

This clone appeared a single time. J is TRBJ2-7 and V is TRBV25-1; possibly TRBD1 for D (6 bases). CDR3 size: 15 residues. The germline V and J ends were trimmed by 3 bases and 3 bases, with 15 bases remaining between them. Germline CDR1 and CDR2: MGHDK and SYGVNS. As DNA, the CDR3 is TGTGCCAGCAGTGACCCCGCAGGGGCCCTCTACGAGCAGTACTTC. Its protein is CASSDPAGALYEQYF.

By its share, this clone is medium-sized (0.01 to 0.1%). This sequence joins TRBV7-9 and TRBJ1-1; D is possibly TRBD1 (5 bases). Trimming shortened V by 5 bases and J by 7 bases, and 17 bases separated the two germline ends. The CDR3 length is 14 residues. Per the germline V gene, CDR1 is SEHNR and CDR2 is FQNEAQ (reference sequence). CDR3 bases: TGTGCCAGCAGCCCGGGATGGGGGAGTAATGAAGCTTTCTTT. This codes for CASSPGWGSNEAFF.

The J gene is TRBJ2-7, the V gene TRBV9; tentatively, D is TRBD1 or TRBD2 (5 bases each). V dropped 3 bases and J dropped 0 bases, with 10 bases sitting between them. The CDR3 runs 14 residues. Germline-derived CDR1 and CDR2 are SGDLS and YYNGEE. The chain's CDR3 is CASSGDARSYEQYF. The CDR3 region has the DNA TGTGCCAGCAGCGGGGACGCCCGCTCCTACGAGCAGTACTTC. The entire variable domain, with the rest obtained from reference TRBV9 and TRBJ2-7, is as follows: DSGVTQTPKHLITATGQRVTLRCSPRSGDLSVYWYQQSLDQGLQFLIQYYNGEERAKGNILERFSAQQFPDLHSELNLSSLELGDSALYFCASSGDARSYEQYFGPGTRLTVT.

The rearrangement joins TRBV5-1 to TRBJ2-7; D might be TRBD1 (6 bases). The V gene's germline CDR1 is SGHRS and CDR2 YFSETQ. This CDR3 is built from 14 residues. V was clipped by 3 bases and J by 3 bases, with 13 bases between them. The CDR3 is CASSSAGASYEQYF. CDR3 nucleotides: TGCGCCAGCAGCTCTGCAGGGGCAAGCTACGAGCAGTACTTC.

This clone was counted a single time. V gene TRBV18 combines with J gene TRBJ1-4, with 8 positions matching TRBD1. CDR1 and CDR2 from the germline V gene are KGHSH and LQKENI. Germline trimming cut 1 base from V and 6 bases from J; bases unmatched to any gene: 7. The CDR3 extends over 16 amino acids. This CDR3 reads CASSPLGDRGYEKLFF. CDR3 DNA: TGTGCCAGCTCACCACTTGGAGACAGGGGTTATGAAAAACTGTTTTTT. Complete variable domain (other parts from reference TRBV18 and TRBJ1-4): NAGVMQNPRHLVRRRGQEARLRCSPMKGHSHVYWYRQLPEEGLKFMVYLQKENIIDESGMPKERFSAEFPKEGPSILRIQQVVRGDSAAYFCASSPLGDRGYEKLFFGSGTQLSVL.

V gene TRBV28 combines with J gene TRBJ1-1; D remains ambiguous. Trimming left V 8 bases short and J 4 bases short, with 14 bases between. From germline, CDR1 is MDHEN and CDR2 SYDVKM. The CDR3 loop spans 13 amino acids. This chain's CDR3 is CASQREWGTEAFF. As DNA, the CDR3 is TGTGCCAGCCAACGGGAGTGGGGCACTGAAGCTTTCTTT.

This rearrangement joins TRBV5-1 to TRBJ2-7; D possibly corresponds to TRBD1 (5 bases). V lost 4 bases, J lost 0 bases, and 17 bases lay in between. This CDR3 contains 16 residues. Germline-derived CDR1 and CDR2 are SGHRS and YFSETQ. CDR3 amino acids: CASSAYTGVSSYEQYF. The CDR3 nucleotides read TGCGCCAGCAGCGCATACACAGGCGTTAGCTCCTACGAGCAGTACTTC.

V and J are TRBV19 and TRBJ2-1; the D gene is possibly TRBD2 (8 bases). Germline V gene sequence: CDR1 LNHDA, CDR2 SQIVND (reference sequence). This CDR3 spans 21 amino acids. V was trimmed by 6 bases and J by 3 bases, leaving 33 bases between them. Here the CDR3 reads CASSTSFRILAGTDNYNEQFF. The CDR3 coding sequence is TGTGCCAGTAGCACCTCGTTCCGCATCTTAGCGGGGACAGACAACTACAATGAGCAGTTCTTC.

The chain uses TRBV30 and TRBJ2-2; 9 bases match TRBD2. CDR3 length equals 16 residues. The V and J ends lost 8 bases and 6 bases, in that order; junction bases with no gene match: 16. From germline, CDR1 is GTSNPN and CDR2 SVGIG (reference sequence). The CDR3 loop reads CAQVWREGQGSGELFF. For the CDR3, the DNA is TGTGCCCAGGTTTGGCGGGAGGGCCAAGGTTCCGGGGAGCTGTTTTTT.